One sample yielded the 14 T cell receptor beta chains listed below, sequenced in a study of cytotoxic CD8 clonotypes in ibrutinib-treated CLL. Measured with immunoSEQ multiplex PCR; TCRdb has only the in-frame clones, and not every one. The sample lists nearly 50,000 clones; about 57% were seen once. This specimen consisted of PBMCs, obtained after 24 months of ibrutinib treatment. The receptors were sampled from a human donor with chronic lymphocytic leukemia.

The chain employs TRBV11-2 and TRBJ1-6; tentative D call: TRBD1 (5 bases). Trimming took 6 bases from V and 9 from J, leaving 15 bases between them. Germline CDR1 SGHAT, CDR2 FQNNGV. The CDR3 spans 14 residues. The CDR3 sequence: CASSRDRGGSPLHF. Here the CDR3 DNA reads TGTGCCAGCAGTAGGGACCGGGGGGGTTCACCCCTCCACTTT.

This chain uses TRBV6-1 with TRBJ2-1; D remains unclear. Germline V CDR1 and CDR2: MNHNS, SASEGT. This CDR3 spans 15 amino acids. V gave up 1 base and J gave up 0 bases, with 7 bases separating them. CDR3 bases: TGTGCCAGCAGTGAAGACGATGACTCCTACAATGAGCAGTTCTTC. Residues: CASSEDDDSYNEQFF.

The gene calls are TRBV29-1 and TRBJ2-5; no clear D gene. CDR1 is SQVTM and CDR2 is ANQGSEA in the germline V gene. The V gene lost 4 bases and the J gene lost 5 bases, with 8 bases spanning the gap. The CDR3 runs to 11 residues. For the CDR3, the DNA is TGCAGCGTTGGACTGGGCGAGACCCAGTACTTC. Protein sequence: CSVGLGETQYF.

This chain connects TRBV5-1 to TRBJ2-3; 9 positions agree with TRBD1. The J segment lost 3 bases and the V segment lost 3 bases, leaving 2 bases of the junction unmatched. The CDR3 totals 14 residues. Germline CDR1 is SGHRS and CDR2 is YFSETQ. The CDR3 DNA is TGCGCCAGCAGCTGGGACAGGGTAACAGATACGCAGTATTTT. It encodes CASSWDRVTDTQYF.

As DNA, the CDR3 is TGTGCCAGCAGTCAGGGGAGGAGCTCCTACAATGAGCAGTTCTTC. It is translated as CASSQGRSSYNEQFF. The chain links TRBV6-5 to TRBJ2-1, with D perhaps TRBD1 or TRBD2 (6 bases each). Trimming pared 5 bases from V and 0 bases from J, leaving 11 bases between. Germline CDR1 and CDR2: MNHEY and SVGAGI. The CDR3 has 15 amino acids.

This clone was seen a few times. This chain's CDR3 is CASSTQGDEQYF. The CDR3 DNA is TGTGCCAGCAGTACGCAGGGGGACGAGCAGTACTTC. This chain connects TRBV2 to TRBJ2-7; the match to TRBD1 covers 7 bases. This CDR3 is 12 amino acids long. Trimming removed 5 bases from V and 5 bases from J; junction bases left unmatched: 3. Germline values: CDR1 SNHLY, CDR2 FYNNEI.

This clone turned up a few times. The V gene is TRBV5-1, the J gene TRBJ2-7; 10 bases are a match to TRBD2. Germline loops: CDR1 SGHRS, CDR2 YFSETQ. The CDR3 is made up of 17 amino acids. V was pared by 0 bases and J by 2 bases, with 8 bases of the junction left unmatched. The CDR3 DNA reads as TGCGCCAGCAGCTTGGGGTTTACTAGCGGGGCGACCTACGAGCAGTACTTC. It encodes CASSLGFTSGATYEQYF.

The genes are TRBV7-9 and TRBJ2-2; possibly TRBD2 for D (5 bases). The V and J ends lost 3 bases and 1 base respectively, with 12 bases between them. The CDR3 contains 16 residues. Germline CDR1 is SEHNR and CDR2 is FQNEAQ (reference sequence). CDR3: CASSFGSGMNTGELFF. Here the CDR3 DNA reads TGTGCCAGCAGCTTCGGGTCGGGGATGAACACCGGGGAGCTGTTTTTT.

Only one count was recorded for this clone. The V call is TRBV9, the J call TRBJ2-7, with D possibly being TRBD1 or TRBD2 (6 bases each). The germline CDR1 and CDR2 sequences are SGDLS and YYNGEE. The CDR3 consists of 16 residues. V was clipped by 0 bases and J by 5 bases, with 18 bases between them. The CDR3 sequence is CASSVGVGGLGDEQYF. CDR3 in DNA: TGTGCCAGCAGCGTAGGTGTTGGGGGGCTCGGGGACGAGCAGTACTTC.

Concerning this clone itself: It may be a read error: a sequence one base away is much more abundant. CDR3 sequence (DNA): TGTGCCAGCAGCCAAGATGGCCAGGGCGGTCAGCCCCAGCATTTT. Its translation is CASSQDGQGGQPQHF. V is TRBV5-3 and J is TRBJ1-5, with a tentative D call TRBD1 (5 bases). TRBV5-3 is placed among ORFs of uncertain function. Between the trimmed V and J ends, which lost 8 bases and 6 bases, there was a span of 21 bases. The CDR3 extends over 15 amino acids.

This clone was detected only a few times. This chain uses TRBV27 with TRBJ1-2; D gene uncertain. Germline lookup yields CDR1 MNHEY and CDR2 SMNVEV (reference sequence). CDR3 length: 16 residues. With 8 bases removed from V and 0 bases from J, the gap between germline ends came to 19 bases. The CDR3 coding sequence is TGTGCCAGCTGCGCAGCAAGGTCTCGGGCTAACTATGGCTACACCTTC. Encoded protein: CASCAARSRANYGYTF.

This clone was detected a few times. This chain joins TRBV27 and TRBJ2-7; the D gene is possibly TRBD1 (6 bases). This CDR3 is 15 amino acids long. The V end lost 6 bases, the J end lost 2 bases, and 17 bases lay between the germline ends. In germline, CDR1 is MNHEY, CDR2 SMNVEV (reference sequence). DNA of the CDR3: TGTGCCAGCAGCCGTACCAGGGGATCAACCTACGAGCAGTACTTC. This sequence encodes CASSRTRGSTYEQYF.

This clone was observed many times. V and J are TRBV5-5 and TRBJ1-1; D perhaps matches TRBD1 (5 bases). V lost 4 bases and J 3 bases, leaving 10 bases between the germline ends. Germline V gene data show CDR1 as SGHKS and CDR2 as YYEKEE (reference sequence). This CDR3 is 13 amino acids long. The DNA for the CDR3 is TGTGCCAGCAGCCGGGGGGACGACACTGAAGCTTTCTTT. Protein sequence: CASSRGDDTEAFF.

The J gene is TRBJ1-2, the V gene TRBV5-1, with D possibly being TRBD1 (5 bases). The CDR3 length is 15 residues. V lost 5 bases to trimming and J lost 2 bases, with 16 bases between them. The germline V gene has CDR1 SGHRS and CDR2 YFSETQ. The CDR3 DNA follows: TGCGCCAGCAGTCGAGAGGGGAACCCAAACTATGGCTACACCTTC. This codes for CASSREGNPNYGYTF. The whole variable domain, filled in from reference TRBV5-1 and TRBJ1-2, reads KAGVTQTPRYLIKTRGQQVTLSCSPISGHRSVSWYQQTPGQGLQFLFEYFSETQRNKGNFPGRFSGRQFSNSRSEMNVSTLELGDSALYLCASSREGNPNYGYTFGSGTRLTVV.